This T cell receptor (beta chain) was sequenced during a study of cytomegalovirus exposure and HLA in healthy donors. It was with 60 Vbeta and 13 Jbeta primers that the PCR ran. Method: immunoSEQ multiplex PCR; TCRdb's copy keeps in-frame clones and lacks some. The table includes more than 85,000 clones, around 76% detected once. On this clone itself: Its antigen is still unknown.

Findings and caveats of the study: Overall, approximately 180 TCR beta chains were annotated as cytomegalovirus-associated.

This CDR3 comprises 12 residues. Germline-derived CDR1 and CDR2 are SNHLY and FYNNEI. V lost 6 bases and J lost 4, with 10 bases in between. The chain couples TRBV2 to TRBJ2-7; tentatively, D is TRBD2 (5 bases). This sequence was found in a middle-aged man in good health and CMV-seropositive. The material sequenced was PBMCs. CDR3 sequence reads: CASRVDFYEQYF. DNA for the CDR3: TGTGCCAGCAGAGTGGACTTTTACGAGCAGTACTTC.